This T cell receptor beta chain is drawn from a study of ipilimumab plus nivolumab after autologous stem cell transplantation. Whole-study context: Myeloma cases were transplant-naive high-risk or relapsed within 3 years post first autologous transplant.

Sequencing was performed with immunoSEQ multiplex PCR; in TCRdb, only in-frame clones are kept and a portion is missing. Of some 46,000 clones listed, roughly 88% are singletons. The sequenced sample was PBMCs, obtained in a trial of ipilimumab plus nivolumab as post-transplant consolidation. This TCR came from a male donor with multiple myeloma.

CDR3 amino acids: CASSTGTVNEQYF. The CDR3 bases are TGTGCCAGCAGTACTGGGACAGTCAACGAGCAGTACTTC. The V and J genes are TRBV6-6 and TRBJ2-7; 7 bases match TRBD1. CDR3 length equals 13 residues. V lost 5 bases and J lost 5; bases outside the gene matches: 6. Germline CDR1 MNHNY, CDR2 SVGAGI (reference sequence).